The clone carrying this T cell receptor beta chain has just one count. Its antigen is as yet unknown. Terminally differentiated effector memory CD45RA+ cells were excluded from the naive CD8 cells, which were CD45RO-negative and positively selected for CCR7. The CDR3 covers 14 residues. With 5 bases clipped from V and 7 bases from J, the junction kept 4 bases outside the gene matches. The germline V gene encodes CDR1 LNHDA and CDR2 SQIVND (reference sequence). The sample belongs to a study of shared clonotypes between healthy human individuals. Overall study results and limits: A handful of donors shared about 5% of their naive CD4 clonotypes. Some clonotypes were shared by all four sorted-subset donors, while others were not shared. The non-shared ones had lower generation probabilities than the shared ones.

An assay was performed, and its level was deep. This table comes from immunoSEQ multiplex PCR, and its TCRdb copy is limited to in-frame clones, with some not included. The sample lists about 2.1 million clones, around 93% occurring once. This chain links TRBV19 with TRBJ2-1, with TRBD2 identical over 11 bases. The sample comprised naive CD8+ T cells from PBMCs. This clonotype was sampled from a young man in good health. Some clones in this sample may be carry-over from other donors' samples. The CDR3 region is CASSWASGRNEQFF. The CDR3 coding sequence is TGTGCCAGTAGTTGGGCTAGCGGGAGGAATGAGCAGTTCTTC.